Shown below are 14 T cell receptor beta chains from a single sample sequenced in a study of blood T cell repertoires in COVID-19. The table came from immunoSEQ multiplex PCR; TCRdb's copy has only in-frame clones and leaves some out. The sample consists of around 120,000 clones, roughly 71% of them appearing once. The sample comprised peripheral blood. These receptors originate from a man older than 75 with acute or convalescent COVID-19.

The chain links TRBV7-2 to TRBJ1-4; unclear D gene. V dropped 5 bases and J dropped 4 bases, with 14 bases sitting between them. Germline V gene data show CDR1 as SGHTA and CDR2 as FQGNSA. The CDR3 length is 15 residues. The CDR3: CASSNSYGYNEKLFF. The DNA for the CDR3 is TGTGCCAGCAGCAACAGCTACGGATATAATGAAAAACTGTTTTTT.

The chain combines TRBV2 with TRBJ2-1, with TRBD1 matching 7 bases. Trimming removed 7 bases from V and 0 bases from J; junction bases left unmatched: 3. From germline, CDR1 is SNHLY and CDR2 FYNNEI. This CDR3 comprises 14 residues. The CDR3 DNA is TGTGCCAGCAAAAGGACAGGCTCCTACAATGAGCAGTTCTTC. Its protein product is CASKRTGSYNEQFF.

This clone was seen only once. J is TRBJ2-1 and V is TRBV11-3; D call uncertain. Per the germline V gene, CDR1 is SGHNT and CDR2 is YENEEA. The germline V and J ends were trimmed by 9 bases and 0 bases, with 6 bases remaining between them. This CDR3 region has 12 residues. The CDR3 DNA is TGTGCCAGACGTAGCTCCTACAATGAGCAGTTCTTC. Translation: CARRSSYNEQFF.

The genes are TRBV6-2 or TRBV6-3 and TRBJ1-1; D call uncertain. Germline-derived CDR1 and CDR2 are MNHEY and SVGEGT. This CDR3 contains 12 residues. The V end lost 5 bases, the J end lost 10 bases, and 14 bases lay between the germline ends. CDR3 protein: CASSTRERRAFF. The CDR3 bases are TGTGCCAGCAGTACAAGGGAGAGAAGAGCTTTCTTT.

With regard to this clone: The identical CDR3 is also encoded by other nucleotide sequences in the sample. The gene calls are TRBV7-2 and TRBJ2-1, with 8 bases lining up with TRBD2. The CDR3 spans 16 residues. Trimming cost V 1 base and J 0 bases; bases outside gene matches: 2. CDR1 is SGHTA, CDR2 FQGNSA, per germline. In DNA, the CDR3 is TGTGCCAGCAGCTTAGTCGGGGGGGACTCCTACAATGAGCAGTTCTTC. Its protein is CASSLVGGDSYNEQFF.

The DNA for the CDR3 is TGTGCCAGCATCATAACTGGGGGGACCAAGGGTTACAATGAGCAGTTCTTC. It specifies CASIITGGTKGYNEQFF. V is TRBV5-6 and J is TRBJ2-1; tentative D call: TRBD2 (6 bases). CDR1 and CDR2 from the germline V gene are SGHDT and YYEEEE. The CDR3 spans 17 residues. The germline V and J ends were trimmed by 6 bases and 4 bases, with 23 bases remaining between them. Using reference TRBV5-6 and TRBJ2-1 for the parts outside the CDR3, the full variable domain is DAGVTQSPTHLIKTRGQQVTLRCSPKSGHDTVSWYQQALGQGPQFIFQYYEEEERQRGNFPDRFSGHQFPNYSSELNVNALLLGDSALYLCASIITGGTKGYNEQFFGPGTRLTVL.

This clone was seen a few times. This rearrangement joins TRBV11-2 to TRBJ2-4, with 9 bases fitting TRBD1. The junction had 6 bases not matched to a gene; V was cut back by 4 bases and J by 8 bases. CDR1 SGHAT and CDR2 FQNNGV come from the germline V gene. This CDR3 has 14 residues. This CDR3 reads CASSSWDREDIQYF. CDR3 DNA sequence: TGTGCCAGCAGCTCCTGGGACAGGGAGGACATTCAGTACTTC.

V usage is TRBV10-3 and J usage is TRBJ1-2; D may be TRBD1 (6 bases). CDR1 is ENHRY, CDR2 SYGVKD, per germline. Trimming removed 6 bases at V and 2 bases at J, with 13 bases between. The CDR3 is 14 residues long. The CDR3 DNA reads as TGTGCCATCAGACTTGACAGGAACAACTATGGCTACACCTTC. It specifies CAIRLDRNNYGYTF.

About this clone: At the DNA level, this CDR3 is encoded by other sequences in the same sample as well. V and J are TRBV5-1 and TRBJ2-7; TRBD1 matches 9 bases. Losses at the gene ends were 5 bases for V and 3 bases for J; bases not matched to a gene: 3. Per the germline V gene, CDR1 is SGHRS and CDR2 is YFSETQ. This CDR3 comprises 13 residues. The CDR3 reads CASRRQGGYEQYF. The CDR3 DNA sequence: TGCGCCAGCAGGCGACAGGGGGGCTACGAGCAGTACTTC.

The chain has TRBV2 and TRBJ1-3; 7 bases agree with TRBD1. Germline loops: CDR1 SNHLY, CDR2 FYNNEI. This CDR3 has 14 residues. Losses at the gene ends were 4 bases for V and 4 bases for J; bases not matched to a gene: 4. The CDR3 bases are TGTGCCAGCAGTGCACAGGGGAGAGGAAACACCATATATTTT. It codes for CASSAQGRGNTIYF.

The V call is TRBV19, the J call TRBJ2-2; 9 nucleotides match TRBD2. This CDR3 has 15 amino acids. Per germline, CDR1 LNHDA and CDR2 SQIVND (reference sequence). V shed 8 bases and J 1 base; nucleotides not matched to a gene: 5. The CDR3 reads CASLRSGRNTGELFF. The CDR3, as DNA: TGTGCCAGTCTGCGTAGCGGGAGGAACACCGGGGAGCTGTTTTTT.

The chain joins TRBV9 to TRBJ2-7, with D perhaps matching TRBD2 (5 bases). Per germline, CDR1 SGDLS and CDR2 YYNGEE. This CDR3 spans 13 amino acids. With 4 bases removed from V and 4 bases from J, the gap between germline ends came to 12 bases. CDR3 sequence (DNA): TGTGCCAGCAGCCCGTGGGGAGAGTACGAGCAGTACTTC. As protein: CASSPWGEYEQYF.

The chain is built from TRBV7-8 and TRBJ2-5, with 9 bases that match TRBD2. Germline lookup yields CDR1 SGHVS and CDR2 FQNEAQ. The CDR3 has 14 amino acids. V gave up 2 bases and J gave up 7 bases; unmatched junction bases: 5. In nucleotides, the CDR3 is TGTGCCAGCAGCTTATCTAGCGGGATCGGGACCCAGTACTTC. It encodes CASSLSSGIGTQYF.

J is TRBJ1-3 and V is TRBV3-1 (or the pseudogene TRBV3-2), with D perhaps TRBD1 (5 bases). V was trimmed by 1 base and J by 0 bases, leaving 13 bases between them. Germline values: CDR1 LGHDT, CDR2 YNNKEL (reference sequence). The CDR3 runs 17 residues. DNA for the CDR3: TGTGCCAGCAGCCAAGCAGGGTGGGCTTTCTCTGGAAACACCATATATTTT. Translated: CASSQAGWAFSGNTIYF.